Each of the 10 T cell receptor beta chains below was sequenced from the same sample in a study of blood T cell repertoires in COVID-19. TCRdb's copy holds only in-frame clones and misses some; the assay was immunoSEQ multiplex PCR. There are about 200,000 clones in the sample; roughly 90% occur only once, and 15% to 20% lies in the top ten. Sample: peripheral blood. The receptors were sampled from a man aged 45-65 years with COVID-19, enrolled during active disease.

The V gene is TRBV5-1, the J gene TRBJ1-2; the D gene is possibly TRBD1 (5 bases). Per the germline V gene, CDR1 is SGHRS and CDR2 is YFSETQ. The CDR3 contains 14 residues. V shed 0 bases and J shed 5 bases, with 11 bases lying between them. The CDR3: CASSLGVQGYGYTF. CDR3 nucleotide sequence: TGCGCCAGCAGCTTGGGGGTCCAGGGTTATGGCTACACCTTC. Supplemented by reference TRBV5-1 and TRBJ1-2, the full variable domain reads KAGVTQTPRYLIKTRGQQVTLSCSPISGHRSVSWYQQTPGQGLQFLFEYFSETQRNKGNFPGRFSGRQFSNSRSEMNVSTLELGDSALYLCASSLGVQGYGYTFGSGTRLTVV.

The chain employs TRBV5-6 and TRBJ2-1, with TRBD2 identical over 12 bases. Trimming took 2 bases from V and 3 from J; bases not matched to a gene: 3. Germline CDR1 and CDR2: SGHDT and YYEEEE. This CDR3 contains 16 residues. As DNA, the CDR3 is TGTGCCAGCAGCTTCCGGACTAGCGGGAACTACAATGAGCAGTTCTTC. Translating it yields CASSFRTSGNYNEQFF.

The V call is TRBV7-9, the J call TRBJ2-7; 11 bases match TRBD1. With V trimmed by 0 bases and J by 5 bases, 6 bases remained unmatched. Germline V gene lookup returns CDR1 SEHNR and CDR2 FQNEAQ (reference sequence). The CDR3 runs 16 residues. The CDR3 sequence is CASSLARGQGVHEQYF. DNA of the CDR3: TGTGCCAGCAGCTTAGCGCGGGGACAGGGGGTGCACGAGCAGTACTTC.

This clone is a singleton in its sample. The genes are TRBV5-1 and TRBJ2-5, with D possibly matching TRBD2 (7 bases). V was clipped by 4 bases and J by 1 base, with 14 bases between them. Germline loops: CDR1 SGHRS, CDR2 YFSETQ. This CDR3 contains 15 residues. In DNA form, the CDR3 reads TGCGCCAGCAGCGGCCGGCGGGGGCCCCAAGAGACCCAGTACTTC. Protein product: CASSGRRGPQETQYF.

This chain joins TRBV6-5 and TRBJ2-7; a possible D gene is TRBD1 (6 bases). The V gene's germline CDR1 is MNHEY and CDR2 SVGAGI. The CDR3 totals 14 residues. The V end was cut by 6 bases, the J end by 4 bases, with 16 bases between. DNA for the CDR3: TGTGCCAGCAGATCAGGGGTTAAAGTTTACGAGCAGTACTTC. Its translation: CASRSGVKVYEQYF.

The J gene is TRBJ2-7, the V gene TRBV6-5, with 7 positions matching TRBD1. CDR1 and CDR2 from the germline V gene are MNHEY and SVGAGI. V lost 8 bases to trimming and J lost 3 bases; unmatched junction nucleotides: 4. There are 12 residues in the CDR3. The CDR3 here is CASGRTGYEQYF. The DNA of the CDR3 is TGTGCCAGCGGAAGGACAGGCTACGAGCAGTACTTC.

The chain carries TRBV29-1 and TRBJ1-4, with no clear D. V was trimmed by 4 bases and J by 7 bases, leaving 10 bases between them. From germline, CDR1 is SQVTM and CDR2 ANQGSEA. CDR3 length: 12 amino acids. CDR3 region: CSVGRVGEKLFF. The CDR3, as DNA: TGCAGCGTTGGGAGGGTTGGTGAAAAACTGTTTTTT.

A word on this clone: One end of the junction varies from germline; a read error may be responsible. The J gene is TRBJ2-7, the V gene TRBV3-1 (or the pseudogene TRBV3-2), with D maybe TRBD1 (5 bases). The CDR3 is 15 residues long. Germline V CDR1 and CDR2: LGHDT, YNNKEL (reference sequence). The CDR3 DNA reads TGTGCCAGCAGCCCACTTGACAGCACCTCCGACGAGCAGTACTTC. Translation gives CASSPLDSTSDEQYF.

The chain links TRBV10-1 to TRBJ2-1; D not certain. The CDR3 extends over 15 amino acids. The V end was cut by 0 bases, the J end by 3 bases, with 9 bases between. CDR1 WNHNN and CDR2 SYGVQD come from the germline V gene (reference sequence). CDR3 protein: CASSESGLVYNEQFF. The CDR3 DNA reads as TGCGCCAGCAGTGAGTCGGGCCTCGTCTACAATGAGCAGTTCTTC.

J is TRBJ2-7 and V is TRBV18, with D possibly TRBD2 on 6 matching bases. The CDR3 totals 14 residues. The V gene's germline CDR1 is KGHSH and CDR2 LQKENI. The V end was cut by 2 bases, the J end by 0 bases, with 8 bases between. The CDR3 coding sequence is TGTGCCAGCTCACCAATCGGGAGCTCCTACGAGCAGTACTTC. It specifies CASSPIGSSYEQYF.